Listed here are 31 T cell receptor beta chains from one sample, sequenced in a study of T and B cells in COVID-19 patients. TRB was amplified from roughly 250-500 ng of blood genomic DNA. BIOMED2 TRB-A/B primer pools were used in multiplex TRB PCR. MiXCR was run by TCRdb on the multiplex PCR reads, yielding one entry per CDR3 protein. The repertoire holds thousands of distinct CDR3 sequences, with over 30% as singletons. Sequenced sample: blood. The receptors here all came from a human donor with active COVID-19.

CDR3 loop: CASSRNGVGANVLTF. CDR3 nucleotides: TGTGCCAGCTCACGGAATGGGGTGGGGGCCAACGTCCTGACTTTC. This chain connects TRBV18 to TRBJ2-6; unclear D gene. CDR1 and CDR2 (germline): KGHSH, LQKENI. This CDR3 has 15 residues. V was trimmed by 4 bases and J by 4 bases, leaving 11 bases between them.

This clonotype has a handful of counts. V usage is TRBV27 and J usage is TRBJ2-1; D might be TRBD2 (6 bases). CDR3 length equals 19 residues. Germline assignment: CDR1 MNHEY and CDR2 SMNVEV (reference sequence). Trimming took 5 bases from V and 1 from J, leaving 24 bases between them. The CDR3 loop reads CASSPWWREREGSYNEQFF. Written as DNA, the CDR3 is TGTGCCAGCAGTCCATGGTGGCGGGAAAGAGAGGGTTCCTACAATGAGCAGTTCTTC.

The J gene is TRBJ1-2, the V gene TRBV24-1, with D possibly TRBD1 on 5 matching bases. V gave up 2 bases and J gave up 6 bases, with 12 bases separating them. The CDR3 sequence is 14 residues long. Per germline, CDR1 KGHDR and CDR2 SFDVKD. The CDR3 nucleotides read TGTGCCACCAGTGATTATGCAGACAGCAATGGCTACACCTTC. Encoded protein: CATSDYADSNGYTF.

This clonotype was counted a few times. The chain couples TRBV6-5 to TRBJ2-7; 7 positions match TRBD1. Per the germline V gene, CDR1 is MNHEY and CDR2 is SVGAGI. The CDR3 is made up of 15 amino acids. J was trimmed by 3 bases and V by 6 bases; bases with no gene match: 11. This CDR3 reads CASRTDRAWDYEQYF. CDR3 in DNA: TGTGCCAGCAGAACAGACAGGGCCTGGGACTACGAGCAGTACTTC.

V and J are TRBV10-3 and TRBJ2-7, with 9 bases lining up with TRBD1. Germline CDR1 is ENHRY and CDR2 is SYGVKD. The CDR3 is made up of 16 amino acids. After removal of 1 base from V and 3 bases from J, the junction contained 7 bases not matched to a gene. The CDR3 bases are TGTGCCATCAGTGAGTATGGCGGGGACAGGGTCTACGAGCAGTACTTC. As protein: CAISEYGGDRVYEQYF.

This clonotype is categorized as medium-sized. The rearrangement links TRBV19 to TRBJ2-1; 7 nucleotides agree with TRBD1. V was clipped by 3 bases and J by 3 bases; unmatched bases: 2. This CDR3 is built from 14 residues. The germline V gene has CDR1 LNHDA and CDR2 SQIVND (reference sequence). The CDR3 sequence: CASSIGQVYNEQFF. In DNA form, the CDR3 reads TGTGCCAGTAGTATCGGACAGGTCTACAATGAGCAGTTCTTC.

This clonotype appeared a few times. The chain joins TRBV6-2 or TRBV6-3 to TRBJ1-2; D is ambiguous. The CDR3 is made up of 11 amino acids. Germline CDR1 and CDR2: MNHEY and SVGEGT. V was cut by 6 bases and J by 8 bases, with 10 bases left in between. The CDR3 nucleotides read TGTGCCAGCAGCAACGGACGGGGCTACACCTTC. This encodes CASSNGRGYTF.

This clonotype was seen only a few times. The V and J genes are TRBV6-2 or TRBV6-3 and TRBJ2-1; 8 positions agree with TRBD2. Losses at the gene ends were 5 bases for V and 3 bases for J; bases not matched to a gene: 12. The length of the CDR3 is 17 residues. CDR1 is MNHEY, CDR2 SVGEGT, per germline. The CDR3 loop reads CASSEEEAGVFYNEQFF. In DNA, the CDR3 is TGTGCCAGCAGTGAAGAAGAAGCGGGGGTTTTCTACAATGAGCAGTTCTTC.

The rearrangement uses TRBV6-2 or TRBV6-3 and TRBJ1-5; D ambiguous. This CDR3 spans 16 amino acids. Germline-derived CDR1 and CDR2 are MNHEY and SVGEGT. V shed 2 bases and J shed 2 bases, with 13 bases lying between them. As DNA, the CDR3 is TGTGCCAGCAGTTACCCACCGACGGGAGGCAATCAGCCCCAGCATTTT. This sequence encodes CASSYPPTGGNQPQHF.

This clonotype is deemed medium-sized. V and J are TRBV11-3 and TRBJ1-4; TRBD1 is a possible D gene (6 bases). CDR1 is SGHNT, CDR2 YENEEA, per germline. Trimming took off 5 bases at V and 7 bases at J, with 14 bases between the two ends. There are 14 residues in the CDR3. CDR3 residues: CASSRNQGGEKLFF. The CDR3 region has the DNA TGTGCCAGCAGCCGTAATCAAGGGGGTGAAAAACTGTTTTTT.

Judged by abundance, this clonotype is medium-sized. DNA of the CDR3: TGCAGCGTTACCGGGGAGACTTCAGGTGGCTACACCTTC. Translating gives CSVTGETSGGYTF. This chain connects TRBV29-1 to TRBJ1-2; D is uncertain. CDR3 length equals 13 residues. Per the germline V gene, CDR1 is SQVTM and CDR2 is ANQGSEA. Trimming removed 5 bases from V and 7 bases from J, with 17 bases in between. Using reference TRBV29-1 and TRBJ1-2 for the parts outside the CDR3, the full variable domain is SAVISQKPSRDICQRGTSLTIQCQVDSQVTMMFWYRQQPGQSLTLIATANQGSEATYESGFVIDKFPISRPNLTFSTLTVSNMSPEDSSIYLCSVTGETSGGYTFGSGTRLTVV.

CDR3: CASGSRGRGQETQYF. For the CDR3, the DNA is TGTGCCAGCGGGTCAAGGGGCAGGGGGCAAGAGACCCAGTACTTC. The chain couples TRBV6-1 to TRBJ2-5; 7 bases align to TRBD1. CDR3 length equals 15 residues. The J segment lost 2 bases and the V segment lost 8 bases, leaving 11 bases of the junction unmatched. CDR1 is MNHNS, CDR2 SASEGT, per germline.

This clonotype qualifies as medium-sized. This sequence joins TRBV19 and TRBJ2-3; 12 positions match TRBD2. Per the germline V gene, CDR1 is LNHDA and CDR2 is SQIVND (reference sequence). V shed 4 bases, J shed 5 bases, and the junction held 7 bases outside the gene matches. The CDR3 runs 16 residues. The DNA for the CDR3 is TGTGCCAGTAGTACCCATCTAGCGGGAGGGGGAGATACGCAGTATTTT. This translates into CASSTHLAGGGDTQYF.

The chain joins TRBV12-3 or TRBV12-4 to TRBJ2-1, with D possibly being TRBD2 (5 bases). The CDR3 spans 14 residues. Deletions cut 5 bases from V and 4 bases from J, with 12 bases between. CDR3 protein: CASSGFGRYNEQFF. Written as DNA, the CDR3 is TGTGCCAGCAGTGGCTTTGGGAGATACAATGAGCAGTTCTTC.

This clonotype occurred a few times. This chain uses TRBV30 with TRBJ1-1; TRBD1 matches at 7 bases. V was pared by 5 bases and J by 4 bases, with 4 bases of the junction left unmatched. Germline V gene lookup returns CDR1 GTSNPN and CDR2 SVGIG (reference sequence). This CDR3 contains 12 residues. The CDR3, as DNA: TGTGCCTGGGATTACAGGGGCACTGAAGCTTTCTTT. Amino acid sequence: CAWDYRGTEAFF.

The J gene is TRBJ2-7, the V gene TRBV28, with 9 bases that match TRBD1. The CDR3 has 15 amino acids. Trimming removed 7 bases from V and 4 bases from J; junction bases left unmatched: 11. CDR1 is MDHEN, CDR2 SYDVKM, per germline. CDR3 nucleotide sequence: TGTGCCAGCACTCCCGTGCGGACAGGGGTGTACGAGCAGTACTTC. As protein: CASTPVRTGVYEQYF.

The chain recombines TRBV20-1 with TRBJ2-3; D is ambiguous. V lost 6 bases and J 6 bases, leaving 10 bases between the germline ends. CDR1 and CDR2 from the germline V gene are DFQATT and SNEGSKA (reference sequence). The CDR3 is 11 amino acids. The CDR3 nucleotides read TGCAGTGCGCGACTGGGCGATACGCAGTATTTT. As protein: CSARLGDTQYF.

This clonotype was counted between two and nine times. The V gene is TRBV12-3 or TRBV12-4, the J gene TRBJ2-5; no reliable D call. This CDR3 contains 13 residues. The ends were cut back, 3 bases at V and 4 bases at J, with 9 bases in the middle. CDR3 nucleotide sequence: TGTGCCAGCAGTTTTCTCAGGCGAGAGACCCAGTACTTC. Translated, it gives CASSFLRRETQYF.

CDR3 nucleotide sequence: TGTGCCAGCAGTTACGGGACAGGGGGGTACGAGCAGTACTTC. Amino acids: CASSYGTGGYEQYF. V and J are TRBV6-5 and TRBJ2-7; 11 bases line up with TRBD1. V trimming: 2 bases; J trimming: 4 bases; junction bases outside the gene matches: 1. The CDR3 has 14 residues. The germline CDR1 and CDR2 sequences are MNHEY and SVGAGI.

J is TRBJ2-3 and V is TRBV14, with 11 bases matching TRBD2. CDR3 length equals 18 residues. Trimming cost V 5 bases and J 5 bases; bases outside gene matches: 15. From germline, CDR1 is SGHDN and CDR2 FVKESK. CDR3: CASSVGTSGGLKGDTQYF. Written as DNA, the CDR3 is TGTGCCAGCAGCGTAGGAACTAGCGGGGGCCTTAAGGGAGATACGCAGTATTTT.

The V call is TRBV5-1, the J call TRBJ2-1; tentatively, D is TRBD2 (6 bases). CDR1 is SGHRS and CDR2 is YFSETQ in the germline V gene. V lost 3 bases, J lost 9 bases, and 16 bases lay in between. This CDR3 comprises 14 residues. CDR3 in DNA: TGCGCCAGCAGCTCGGGACTCGTCTCTAGTGAGCAGTTCTTC. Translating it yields CASSSGLVSSEQFF.

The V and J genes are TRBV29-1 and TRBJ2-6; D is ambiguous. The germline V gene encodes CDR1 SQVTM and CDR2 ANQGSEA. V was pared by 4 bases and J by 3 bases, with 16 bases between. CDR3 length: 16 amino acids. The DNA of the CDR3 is TGCAGCGTTGTCATCTCCCGGCATTTTGGGGCCAACGTCCTGACTTTC. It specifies CSVVISRHFGANVLTF. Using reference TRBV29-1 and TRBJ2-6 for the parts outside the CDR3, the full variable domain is SAVISQKPSRDICQRGTSLTIQCQVDSQVTMMFWYRQQPGQSLTLIATANQGSEATYESGFVIDKFPISRPNLTFSTLTVSNMSPEDSSIYLCSVVISRHFGANVLTFGAGSRLTVL.

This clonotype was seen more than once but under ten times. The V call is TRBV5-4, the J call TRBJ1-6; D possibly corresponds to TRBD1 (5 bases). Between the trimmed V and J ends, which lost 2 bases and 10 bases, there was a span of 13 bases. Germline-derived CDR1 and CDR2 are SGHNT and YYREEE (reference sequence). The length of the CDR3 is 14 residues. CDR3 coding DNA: TGTGCCAGCAGCTTTGATCGGGGCGGATCACCCCTCCACTTT. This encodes CASSFDRGGSPLHF.

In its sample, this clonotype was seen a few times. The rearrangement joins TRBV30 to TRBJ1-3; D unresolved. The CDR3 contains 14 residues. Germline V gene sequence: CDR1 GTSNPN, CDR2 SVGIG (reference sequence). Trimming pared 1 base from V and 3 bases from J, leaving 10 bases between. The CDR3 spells CAWSEGGSGNTIYF. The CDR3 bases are TGTGCCTGGAGTGAGGGCGGGAGTGGAAACACCATATATTTT.

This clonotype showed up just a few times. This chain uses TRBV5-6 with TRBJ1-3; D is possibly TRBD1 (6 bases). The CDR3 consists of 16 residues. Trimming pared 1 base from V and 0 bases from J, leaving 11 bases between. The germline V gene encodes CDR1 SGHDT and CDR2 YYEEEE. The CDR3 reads CASSLPGRGSGNTIYF. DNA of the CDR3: TGTGCCAGCAGCTTGCCGGGCAGGGGCTCTGGAAACACCATATATTTT.

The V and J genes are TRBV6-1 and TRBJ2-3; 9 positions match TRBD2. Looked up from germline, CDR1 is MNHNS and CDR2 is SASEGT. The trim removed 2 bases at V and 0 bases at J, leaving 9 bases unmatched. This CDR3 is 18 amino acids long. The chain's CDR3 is CASSERVLAGASTDTQYF. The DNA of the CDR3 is TGTGCCAGCAGTGAAAGGGTTTTAGCGGGGGCCAGCACAGATACGCAGTATTTT.

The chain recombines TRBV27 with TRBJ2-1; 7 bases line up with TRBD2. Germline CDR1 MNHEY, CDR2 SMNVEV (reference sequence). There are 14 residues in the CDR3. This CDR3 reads CGVWGGVRGNEQFF. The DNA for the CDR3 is TGTGGGGTTTGGGGGGGAGTAAGGGGAAATGAGCAGTTCTTC.

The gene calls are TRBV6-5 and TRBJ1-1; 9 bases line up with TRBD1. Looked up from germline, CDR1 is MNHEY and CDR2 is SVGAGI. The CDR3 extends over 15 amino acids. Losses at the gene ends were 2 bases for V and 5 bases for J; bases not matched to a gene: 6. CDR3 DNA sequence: TGTGCCAGCAGTTACCATGGACAGGGGAAGACTGAAGCTTTCTTT. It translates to CASSYHGQGKTEAFF.

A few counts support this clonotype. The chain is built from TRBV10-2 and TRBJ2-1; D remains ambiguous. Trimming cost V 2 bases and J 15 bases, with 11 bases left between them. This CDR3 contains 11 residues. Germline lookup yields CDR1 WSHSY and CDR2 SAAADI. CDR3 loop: CASSERNVPFF. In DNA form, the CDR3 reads TGCGCCAGCAGTGAGCGGAACGTTCCGTTCTTC.

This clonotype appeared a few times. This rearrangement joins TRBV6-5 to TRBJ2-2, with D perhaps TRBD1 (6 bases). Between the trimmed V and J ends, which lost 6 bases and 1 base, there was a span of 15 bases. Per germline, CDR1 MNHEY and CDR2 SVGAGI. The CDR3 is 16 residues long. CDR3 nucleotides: TGTGCCAGCAGCCGACCCCGACAGGAGAACACCGGGGAGCTGTTTTTT. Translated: CASSRPRQENTGELFF.

In DNA, the CDR3 is TGTGCCAGCAGTTACTCGACAGGGAGGTGGGGCTATGGCTACACCTTC. This sequence encodes CASSYSTGRWGYGYTF. This chain joins TRBV6-5 and TRBJ1-2; 7 bases line up with TRBD1. Germline CDR1 is MNHEY and CDR2 is SVGAGI. The CDR3 sequence is 16 residues long. Germline trimming cut 0 bases from V and 4 bases from J; bases unmatched to any gene: 8.